This TCR beta chain is drawn from a study of tissue T cells after allogeneic stem cell transplantation. Profiling relied on immunoSEQ multiplex PCR, and the TCRdb table lists in-frame clones only, not all of them. The sample comprises some 48,000 clones, over 65% of which are singletons, and 0.7% rests with the top ten. This clone showed up just a few times. Its antigen is not known. Gene names and germline refer to mouse. Points from the study as a whole: Anatomically similar tissues had similar TCR repertoires within each patient. Shared clones across patients were few; motif clustering revealed tissue-specific shared signatures. Alloreactivity or antigen specificity of tissue TCRs was not determined; some clones might be host cells.

This sequence originates from a pool of C57BL/6 mice in good health. Source material: sorted cells pooled from one or two spleens.

The part of the CDR3 DNA that was read is TGTGCCAGCAGCCAAGCAGGACCGAGCTCCTATGAACAGTAC. Encoded protein: CASSQAGPSSYEQY. The full CDR3 protein is CASSQAGPSSYEQYF. The chain joins TRBV2 to TRBJ2-7; D gene ambiguous. The read ends 1 residue before the CDR3 terminus; that terminus is restored from the germline J gene. Trimming left V 1 base short and J 0 bases short, with 10 bases between. The CDR3 is 15 residues long. CDR1 LGHNA and CDR2 YSYQKL come from the germline V gene.